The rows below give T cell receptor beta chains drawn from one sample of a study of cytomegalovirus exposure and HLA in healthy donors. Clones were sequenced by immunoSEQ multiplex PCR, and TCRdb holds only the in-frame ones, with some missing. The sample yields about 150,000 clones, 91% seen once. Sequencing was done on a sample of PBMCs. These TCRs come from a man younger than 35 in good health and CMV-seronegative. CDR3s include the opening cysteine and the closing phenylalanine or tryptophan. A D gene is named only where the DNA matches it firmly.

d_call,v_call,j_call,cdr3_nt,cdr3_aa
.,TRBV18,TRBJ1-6,TGTGCCAGCTCCCCCGGAGGGGTCCATTCACCCCTCCACTTT,CASSPGGVHSPLHF
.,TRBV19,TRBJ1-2,TGTGCCAGTAGGGCAGACACTAACTATGGCTACACCTTC,CASRADTNYGYTF
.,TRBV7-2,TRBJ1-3,TGTGCCAGCAGATACTCTGGAAACACCATATATTTT,CASRYSGNTIYF
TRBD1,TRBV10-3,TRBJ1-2,TGTGCCACCAGGGGGGGGGAGGACTATGGCTACACCTTC,CATRGGEDYGYTF
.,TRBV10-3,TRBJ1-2,TGTGCCATCAGTGATGTGGGGGCTGACTATGGCTACACCTTC,CAISDVGADYGYTF
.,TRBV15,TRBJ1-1,TGTGCCACCGTATCGATTCTCGGGAACACTGAAGCTTTCTTT,CATVSILGNTEAFF
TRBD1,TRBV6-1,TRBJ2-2,TGTGCCAGCAGCCTCCTACAGGGGGACACCGGGGAGCTGTTTTTT,CASSLLQGDTGELFF
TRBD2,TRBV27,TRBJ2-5,TGTGCCAGCAGTTTATATGGCGGGGGGCCGAAAAAAGAGACCCAGTACTTC,CASSLYGGGPKKETQYF
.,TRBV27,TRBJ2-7,TGTGCCAGCGGTGCAGTCGAGCAGTACTTC,CASGAVEQYF
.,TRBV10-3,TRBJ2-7,TGTGCCATCAGTGAATATAACTACGAGCAGTACTTC,CAISEYNYEQYF
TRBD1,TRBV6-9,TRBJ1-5,TGTGCCAGCACACAGGGGACAGTAGGCAATCAGCCCCAGCATTTT,CASTQGTVGNQPQHF
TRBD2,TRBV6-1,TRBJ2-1,TGTGCCAGCAGGGGGGAGGGCCGTGATGAGCAGTTCTTC,CASRGEGRDEQFF
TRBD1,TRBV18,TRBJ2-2,TGTGCCAGCTCACCAGCGCAGGGGGCCGGGGAGCTGTTTTTT,CASSPAQGAGELFF
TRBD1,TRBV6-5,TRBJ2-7,TGTGCCAGCAGGGTGGACAGGGGAAAGACCTACGAGCAGTACTTC,CASRVDRGKTYEQYF
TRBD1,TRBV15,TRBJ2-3,TGTGCCACCAGCAGAGATAAACAGGGGCCGGACACGCAGTATTTT,CATSRDKQGPDTQYF
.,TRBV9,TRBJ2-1,TGTGCCAGCAGCGTCTCGAGACTAGTTTTTTCCCCCAATGAGCAGTTCTTC,CASSVSRLVFSPNEQFF